The 28 T cell receptor beta chains below were found in one sample sequenced in a study of T cell responses to AZD1222 COVID-19 vaccine. The data were produced by immunoSEQ multiplex PCR, yet TCRdb's version contains in-frame clones alone and is incomplete. Among over 110,000 clones listed, 85% to 95% were seen once. Sequences were derived from peripheral blood, sampled on day 0 of AZD1222 vaccination. The origin of the receptors is an adult in good health.

V is TRBV27 and J is TRBJ2-7, with D possibly matching TRBD2 (7 bases). V was cut by 4 bases and J by 4 bases, with 23 bases left in between. CDR1 and CDR2 (germline): MNHEY, SMNVEV (reference sequence). The CDR3 is 17 residues long. CDR3 loop: CASSYRVVGASGYEQYF. DNA of the CDR3: TGTGCCAGCAGTTATCGGGTCGTGGGGGCTAGCGGTTACGAGCAGTACTTC.

V gene TRBV30 combines with J gene TRBJ2-7, with D possibly matching TRBD1 (5 bases). CDR1 and CDR2 (germline): GTSNPN, SVGIG (reference sequence). The CDR3 consists of 12 residues. The CDR3 region has the DNA TGTGCATTGGGGCTGGGGACCTACGAGCAGTACTTC. Its translation is CALGLGTYEQYF.

The rearrangement uses TRBV3-1 (or the pseudogene TRBV3-2) and TRBJ2-7, with 7 bases that match TRBD2. The junction had 7 bases not matched to a gene; V was cut back by 5 bases and J by 3 bases. CDR3 length equals 14 residues. CDR1 and CDR2 (germline): LGHDT, YNNKEL (reference sequence). The CDR3 loop reads CASSDRGESYEQYF. The CDR3 DNA reads as TGTGCCAGCAGCGATCGGGGGGAGAGCTACGAGCAGTACTTC.

This clone was observed once. The chain is built from TRBV12-3 or TRBV12-4 and TRBJ1-5; D is undetermined. CDR3 length: 13 residues. The V end was cut by 4 bases, the J end by 0 bases, with 4 bases between. In nucleotides, the CDR3 is TGTGCCAGCAGTTGGGATAGCAATCAGCCCCAGCATTTT. It is translated as CASSWDSNQPQHF.

The chain joins TRBV6-5 to TRBJ1-1, with D uncertain. The germline V gene encodes CDR1 MNHEY and CDR2 SVGAGI. V dropped 7 bases and J dropped 1 base, with 10 bases sitting between them. This CDR3 contains 13 residues. This CDR3 reads CASTMRTNTEAFF. CDR3 bases: TGTGCCAGCACCATGCGTACGAACACTGAAGCTTTCTTT.

This clone has just a few counts. The chain recombines TRBV19 with TRBJ2-5; D is unresolved. Germline V lookup: CDR1 LNHDA, CDR2 SQIVND (reference sequence). The CDR3 is 14 amino acids. Trimming left V 0 bases short and J 7 bases short, with 12 bases between. The CDR3, as DNA: TGTGCCAGTAGTATAGAAACAGCTGTGGGGACCCAGTACTTC. It is translated as CASSIETAVGTQYF.

The genes are TRBV6-2 or TRBV6-3 and TRBJ1-5; possibly TRBD1 for D (5 bases). Germline CDR1 MNHEY, CDR2 SVGEGT. This CDR3 region has 15 residues. Trimming pared 0 bases from V and 7 bases from J, leaving 13 bases between. CDR3 in amino acids: CASSYSRDGRQPQHF. CDR3 DNA: TGTGCCAGCAGTTACTCGCGGGACGGCAGACAGCCCCAGCATTTT.

V gene TRBV4-3 combines with J gene TRBJ2-2, with TRBD2 matching over 8 bases. The V gene end was trimmed by 1 base and the J gene end by 4 bases; junction bases not matched to a gene: 8. The CDR3 length is 17 residues. The germline CDR1 and CDR2 sequences are LGHNA and YSLEER. CDR3 loop: CASSQGLKSGGTGELFF. The CDR3 region has the DNA TGCGCCAGCAGCCAAGGTCTCAAGAGCGGGGGCACCGGGGAGCTGTTTTTT.

V and J are TRBV7-3 and TRBJ1-4, with D perhaps TRBD1 (6 bases). Trimming stripped 2 bases from V and 8 bases from J, with 9 bases between. Germline V gene sequence: CDR1 SGHTA, CDR2 FQGTGA. The CDR3 spans 13 residues. In DNA form, the CDR3 reads TGTGCCAGCAGCTTACAACAGGGCGAAAAACTGTTTTTT. This translates into CASSLQQGEKLFF.

V is TRBV6-5 and J is TRBJ1-2; D is ambiguous. The V and J ends lost 2 bases and 2 bases respectively, with 12 bases between them. Germline CDR1 is MNHEY and CDR2 is SVGAGI. The CDR3 covers 15 residues. The CDR3 nucleotides are TGTGCCAGCAGTTACGGGGTGGGGTCAAACTATGGCTACACCTTC. Translated: CASSYGVGSNYGYTF.

This chain links TRBV2 with TRBJ2-1; D may be TRBD1 or TRBD2 (5 bases each). CDR3 length equals 14 residues. V lost 6 bases to trimming and J lost 2 bases, with 11 bases between them. Per germline, CDR1 SNHLY and CDR2 FYNNEI. In DNA, the CDR3 is TGTGCCAGCAGGACTGAGGGACCCTACAATGAGCAGTTCTTC. This codes for CASRTEGPYNEQFF.

This clone was observed a few times. J is TRBJ2-1 and V is TRBV7-9; TRBD2 agrees at 8 bases. Germline values: CDR1 SEHNR, CDR2 FQNEAQ (reference sequence). The V segment lost 5 bases and the J segment 0 bases; nucleotides outside the gene matches: 3. This CDR3 contains 15 residues. The CDR3 loop reads CASSVTSDSYNEQFF. CDR3 bases: TGTGCCAGCAGCGTGACTAGCGACTCCTACAATGAGCAGTTCTTC.

V is TRBV6-5 and J is TRBJ1-2; D remains unclear. This CDR3 comprises 11 residues. V was shortened by 8 bases and J by 8 bases, with 12 bases between the two germline ends. The germline CDR1 and CDR2 sequences are MNHEY and SVGAGI. CDR3 in DNA: TGTGCCAGCGCAATCTTGCAAGGCTACACCTTC. It yields the protein CASAILQGYTF.

This rearrangement joins TRBV29-1 to TRBJ2-7, with TRBD2 matching 10 bases. Unmatched junction bases numbered 3, after V lost 1 base and J lost 3 bases. The CDR3 loop spans 14 amino acids. The germline V gene has CDR1 SQVTM and CDR2 ANQGSEA. In DNA form, the CDR3 reads TGCAGCGTTGAAGTAGCTAGCGGGAGCTACGAGCAGTACTTC. Residues: CSVEVASGSYEQYF.

The V call is TRBV5-4, the J call TRBJ2-1; a weak D match, TRBD2 (5 bases). V was pared by 7 bases and J by 7 bases, with 15 bases between. Germline CDR1 is SGHNT and CDR2 is YYREEE (reference sequence). The CDR3 totals 13 residues. In DNA form, the CDR3 reads TGTGCCAGCGAGGGAGAAGGGTTAAATGAGCAGTTCTTC. Its translation is CASEGEGLNEQFF.

This chain uses TRBV2 with TRBJ2-3; TRBD1 agrees at 11 bases. Trimming removed 0 bases from V and 4 bases from J; junction bases left unmatched: 6. CDR1 and CDR2 (germline): SNHLY, FYNNEI. The CDR3 is 17 amino acids. This CDR3 reads CASSEADRTGGPDTQYF. CDR3 in DNA: TGTGCCAGCAGTGAAGCGGATCGGACAGGGGGCCCAGATACGCAGTATTTT.

V and J are TRBV4-1 and TRBJ2-7; D may be TRBD1 or TRBD2 (5 bases each). In germline, CDR1 is MGHRA, CDR2 YSYEKL. This CDR3 has 15 amino acids. V lost 1 base and J lost 2, with 12 bases in between. The CDR3, as DNA: TGCGCCAGCAGCCAAGTCGGGACCGACGCCTACGAGCAGTACTTC. It translates to CASSQVGTDAYEQYF.

This rearrangement joins TRBV9 to TRBJ2-1; the D is unclear. The CDR3 covers 14 residues. The germline V gene encodes CDR1 SGDLS and CDR2 YYNGEE. The ends were cut back, 4 bases at V and 9 bases at J, with 17 bases in the middle. The CDR3 nucleotides are TGTGCCAGCAGCCCCCTTTGGTGGGTGGGTGAGCAGTTCTTC. Amino acid sequence: CASSPLWWVGEQFF. Supplemented by reference TRBV9 and TRBJ2-1, the full variable domain reads DSGVTQTPKHLITATGQRVTLRCSPRSGDLSVYWYQQSLDQGLQFLIQYYNGEERAKGNILERFSAQQFPDLHSELNLSSLELGDSALYFCASSPLWWVGEQFFGPGTRLTVL.

The genes are TRBV7-9 and TRBJ1-2, with 9 bases identical to TRBD1. V shed 6 bases, J shed 0 bases, and the junction held 5 bases outside the gene matches. The CDR3 length is 15 residues. Germline CDR1 reads SEHNR; CDR2 reads FQNEAQ (reference sequence). For the CDR3, the DNA is TGTGCCAGCAGACCAGACAGGGGGGCTAACTATGGCTACACCTTC. This sequence encodes CASRPDRGANYGYTF. Full variable domain (rest looked up from reference TRBV7-9 and TRBJ1-2): DTGVSQNPRHKITKRGQNVTFRCDPISEHNRLYWYRQTLGQGPEFLTYFQNEAQLEKSRLLSDRFSAERPKGSFSTLEIQRTEQGDSAMYLCASRPDRGANYGYTFGSGTRLTVV.

The V gene is TRBV19, the J gene TRBJ1-4; D ambiguous. CDR1 and CDR2 (germline): LNHDA, SQIVND (reference sequence). This CDR3 spans 15 amino acids. Trimming stripped 3 bases from V and 0 bases from J, with 8 bases between. The chain's CDR3 is CASSIGGTTNEKLFF. CDR3 DNA: TGTGCCAGTAGTATTGGCGGCACAACTAATGAAAAACTGTTTTTT.

CDR3 residues: CASSSRLGLGEETQYF. For the CDR3, the DNA is TGTGCCAGCAGCTCCCGGCTAGGGTTGGGAGAAGAGACCCAGTACTTC. This rearrangement joins TRBV7-9 to TRBJ2-5; tentative D call: TRBD2 (5 bases). V was trimmed by 4 bases and J by 3 bases, leaving 18 bases between them. The V gene's germline CDR1 is SEHNR and CDR2 FQNEAQ (reference sequence). The CDR3 is 16 residues long.

This chain uses TRBV12-1 with TRBJ1-2; the D segment call TRBD1 is taken from the table without a DNA check. TRBV12-1 is a recognized pseudogene. The CDR3 spans 12 residues. The CDR3 loop is CASSTRQGGYTF. DNA for the CDR3: TGTGCCAGCAGCACTAGACAGGGAGGCTACACCTTC.

The chain recombines TRBV3-1 (or the pseudogene TRBV3-2) with TRBJ2-7; TRBD1 matches at 7 bases. CDR1 and CDR2 (germline): LGHDT, YNNKEL (reference sequence). The V and J ends lost 4 bases and 3 bases, in that order; junction bases with no gene match: 6. The CDR3 has 14 residues. DNA of the CDR3: TGTGCCAGCAGCCGAGACAGGGCCCACTACGAGCAGTACTTC. Translation: CASSRDRAHYEQYF.

The V call is TRBV6-5, the J call TRBJ1-5, with D perhaps matching TRBD1 (5 bases). V gave up 5 bases and J gave up 5 bases, with 10 bases separating them. The CDR3 spans 13 residues. The germline CDR1 and CDR2 sequences are MNHEY and SVGAGI. CDR3 loop: CASSPGSDQPQHF. The DNA of the CDR3 is TGTGCCAGCAGTCCAGGGTCGGATCAGCCCCAGCATTTT.

The genes are TRBV10-2 and TRBJ1-1; D unclear. Germline loops: CDR1 WSHSY, CDR2 SAAADI. The V gene lost 4 bases and the J gene lost 1 base, with 7 bases spanning the gap. The CDR3 runs 13 residues. The DNA of the CDR3 is TGCGCCAGCAGTGGGAGAGGGAACACTGAAGCTTTCTTT. Amino acid sequence: CASSGRGNTEAFF.

The chain has TRBV9 and TRBJ1-6; no definite D call. Germline values: CDR1 SGDLS, CDR2 YYNGEE. The CDR3 is 13 residues long. Trimming cost V 3 bases and J 6 bases, with 7 bases left between them. The CDR3 protein is CASSEDFNSPLHF. Here the CDR3 DNA reads TGTGCCAGCAGCGAGGACTTTAATTCACCCCTCCACTTT.

Points on this clone: Other DNA sequences from this sample encode an identical CDR3 as well. The V and J genes are TRBV7-2 and TRBJ1-5; D is unresolved. The V and J ends lost 6 bases and 4 bases respectively, with 10 bases between them. Germline CDR1 reads SGHTA; CDR2 reads FQGNSA. CDR3 length equals 13 residues. The CDR3 nucleotides read TGTGCCAGCAGTTCCGGACCAAATCAGCCCCAGCATTTT. Translation gives CASSSGPNQPQHF.

This chain joins TRBV18 and TRBJ1-2; the D gene is possibly TRBD1 (6 bases). The CDR3 has 16 residues. V was shortened by 3 bases and J by 7 bases, with 21 bases between the two germline ends. Germline-derived CDR1 and CDR2 are KGHSH and LQKENI. In DNA form, the CDR3 reads TGTGCCAGCTCACCGGATATTCGGGACACAAGGGCTGGCTACACCTTC. Translated, it gives CASSPDIRDTRAGYTF.